The text below deals with one T cell receptor (beta chain). The record originates from a study of CD8 T cells in Susac syndrome. An input of roughly 0.5 to 1 ug of RNA was subjected to reverse transcription using random hexamers. TCRdb called the immunoSEQ multiplex PCR reads again in MiXCR, with one record for every CDR3 protein. The sample yields roughly 200,000 distinct CDR3 sequences, about 94% seen once. The TCR sequence derives from a human donor with multiple sclerosis. What was sequenced was CD4+ T cells from PBMCs.

This chain's CDR3 is CASSQRRVDEQYF. The CDR3 DNA is TGTGCCAGCTCACAGAGGAGGGTCGACGAGCAGTACTTC. The gene calls are TRBV18 and TRBJ2-7, with D perhaps matching TRBD2 (6 bases). The CDR3 is 13 residues long. V was clipped by 4 bases and J by 5 bases, with 12 bases between them. Germline V lookup: CDR1 KGHSH, CDR2 LQKENI.